This section outlines one T cell receptor (beta chain) sequence together with its context. Its antigen is currently not known. No base-level quality is on record; no much larger clone is a single base apart. The CDR3, from cysteine to phenylalanine, totals 14 residues. The DNA shown is the 42-base CDR3, in frame from base 1. V drops 1 base and J drops 2 bases, leaving 8 bases in between. The germline V gene (reference sequence) sets CDR1 to LNHNV and CDR2 to YYDKDF. The immunoSEQ Assay, a bias-controlled multiplex PCR, was used to amplify TCRbeta CDR3 regions from genomic DNA. On the study's bioinformatics: The number of nucleated cells in each sample was estimated by amplification of reference gene primers within the assay. Sequence reads were collapsed and filtered to measure the absolute abundance of every unique TCRbeta CDR3 rearrangement. For each sample, productive Simpson clonality was calculated as the square root of Simpson's diversity index across productive rearrangements. TCRdb stores this immuneACCESS table with in-frame sequences only. Part of the clones is absent; in the studies checked, under half of the shortfall reflects unresolved V genes, and no reason is known for the rest. Clone size and V and J calls were adopted from that table, with D and trimming inferred from the DNA. A total of 50,000 to 80,000 clones appear in this sample, roughly 86% of them only once. Of the sample, 1.3% to 1.5% is held by the ten largest clones.

This entry is derived from a study of blood T cell repertoires in COVID-19 (TCRdb year 2020). General notes on the study: Samples covering the acute and convalescent phases of COVID-19 were provided by collaborators in the United States, Italy and Spain. A de-identified subject ID, COVID-19 status, age in years and sex were almost always included in the sample metadata. The repertoires were released in a freely available public database intended as a resource for research on the immune response to SARS-CoV-2. The samples were drawn from the first 160 participants of the ongoing ImmuneRACE study and from 1,254 subjects provided by 6 global collaborators. The material from the prospective study consisted of cDNA or gDNA derived from T cells, B-cell-depleted T cells, or PBMCs. Deeply sampled blood TCRbeta repertoires from subjects exposed to, actively infected with, or recovered from COVID-19 were included in the dataset. Where available, HLA class I and class II types were taken from metadata supplied by the sample provider and were not determined by assay-based typing.

The collaborating institutions used their own protocols to collect whole blood in K2EDTA tubes. For TCRbeta analysis, collaborators shipped samples as frozen whole blood, isolated PBMCs, or DNA extracted from either of those sample types. Paper-wide results and their limitations: How much clinical and demographic metadata was included differed by source and by participant, and the metadata was provided uncurated.

Sequenced sample: peripheral blood. This TCR came from a man between 60 and 75 years old with acute or convalescent COVID-19. The chain couples TRBV15 to TRBJ2-5; a tentative D match to TRBD1 spans 5 bases. Read as DNA, the sequence is TGTGCCACCAGCAGAGCCCGGACACAAGAGACCCAGTACTTC. This sequence encodes CATSRARTQETQYF.